What follows are 14 T cell receptor beta chains derived from one specimen sequenced in a study of CD8 T cells in ankylosing spondylitis. In TCRdb, the 5' RACE reads were re-called with MiXCR into one record per CDR3 protein. The repertoire holds nearly 350,000 distinct CDR3 sequences, with approximately 15% as singletons. The source material was blood, either unsorted or a sorted T cell fraction (not recorded which). The receptors stem from a male donor with ankylosing spondylitis or in good health (not recorded which).

In regard to this clonotype: One end of the junction does not line up with germline, which may come from a read error. The chain recombines TRBV5-6 with TRBJ2-2, with unresolved D. The germline V gene has CDR1 SGHDT and CDR2 YYEEEE. The CDR3 is 14 amino acids. The CDR3 DNA sequence: TGTGCCAGCAGCTTTGCCCCAGGCACCGGGCAGCTGTTTTTT. Translation gives CASSFAPGTGQLFF.

In DNA, the CDR3 is TGTGCCAGCAGCCCGATCAGTGGGACAGCTAACTATGGCTACACCTTC. It translates to CASSPISGTANYGYTF. The chain has TRBV7-2 and TRBJ1-2; TRBD1 matches 7 bases. The trim removed 5 bases at V and 0 bases at J, leaving 9 bases unmatched. The CDR3 is 16 residues long. Germline V CDR1 and CDR2: SGHTA, FQGNSA.

V usage is TRBV5-1 and J usage is TRBJ1-2; D ambiguous. This CDR3 contains 14 residues. With 1 base removed from V and 3 bases from J, the gap between germline ends came to 10 bases. Germline V gene data show CDR1 as SGHRS and CDR2 as YFSETQ. The CDR3 nucleotides are TGCGCCAGCAGCTTGTCCAGCCGGGACTATGGCTACACCTTC. Translation gives CASSLSSRDYGYTF.

The rearrangement uses TRBV20-1 and TRBJ2-3; no firm D call. The germline V gene encodes CDR1 DFQATT and CDR2 SNEGSKA (reference sequence). The length of the CDR3 is 16 residues. V shed 0 bases and J shed 7 bases, with 20 bases lying between them. CDR3 in amino acids: CSARDPRRLELNTQYF. In DNA, the CDR3 is TGCAGTGCTAGAGACCCCAGAAGGCTAGAACTTAATACGCAGTATTTT.

The rearrangement uses TRBV9 and TRBJ2-3; the D gene is possibly TRBD2 (5 bases). The CDR3 runs 15 residues. Germline CDR1 and CDR2: SGDLS and YYNGEE. The V end was cut by 1 base, the J end by 5 bases, with 14 bases between. The CDR3 is CASSVSATREDTQYF. The CDR3 DNA sequence: TGTGCCAGCAGCGTATCGGCCACCCGGGAAGATACGCAGTATTTT. Together with reference TRBV9 and TRBJ2-3, the CDR3 gives the full variable domain: DSGVTQTPKHLITATGQRVTLRCSPRSGDLSVYWYQQSLDQGLQFLIQYYNGEERAKGNILERFSAQQFPDLHSELNLSSLELGDSALYFCASSVSATREDTQYFGPGTRLTVL.

This chain connects TRBV12-3 or TRBV12-4 to TRBJ2-5, with D possibly TRBD2 on 7 matching bases. Trimming took 6 bases from V and 5 from J, leaving 19 bases between them. The CDR3 covers 15 residues. CDR3 bases: TGTGCCAGCAGCCCAGGGGCGCGGGGGAGTGAGACCCAGTACTTC. Translated, it gives CASSPGARGSETQYF.

This clonotype was seen more than once but under ten times. The V call is TRBV2, the J call TRBJ1-1; no firm D call. The CDR3 has 14 amino acids. Germline CDR1 and CDR2: SNHLY and FYNNEI. Trimming cost V 6 bases and J 2 bases, with 13 bases left between them. The CDR3 nucleotides read TGTGCCAGCAGCACCCTTCAAGTAAACACTGAAGCTTTCTTT. Protein sequence: CASSTLQVNTEAFF.

Only a few counts were recorded for this clonotype. The rearrangement links TRBV5-5 to TRBJ1-2, with unresolved D. CDR3 length: 14 amino acids. Trimming pared 0 bases from V and 4 bases from J, leaving 10 bases between. Germline CDR1 SGHKS, CDR2 YYEKEE (reference sequence). As DNA, the CDR3 is TGTGCCAGCAGCTTGGACAGTCGTTCCTATGGCTACACCTTC. The encoded protein is CASSLDSRSYGYTF.

This clonotype was observed a handful of times. CDR3 nucleotide sequence: TGTGCCAGCAGCCAAGATGGGACAGGGCGGACTTCACCCCTCCACTTT. Encoded protein: CASSQDGTGRTSPLHF. J is TRBJ1-6 and V is TRBV4-2, with 9 bases aligning to TRBD1. Germline V gene sequence: CDR1 LGHNA, CDR2 YNFKEQ. This CDR3 spans 16 amino acids. With V trimmed by 0 bases and J by 9 bases, 6 bases remained unmatched.

The chain is built from TRBV5-1 and TRBJ2-5; 10 nucleotides match TRBD1. After removal of 3 bases from V and 0 bases from J, the junction contained 2 bases not matched to a gene. The V gene's germline CDR1 is SGHRS and CDR2 YFSETQ. The length of the CDR3 is 15 residues. CDR3 DNA sequence: TGCGCCAGCAGCTCCGGGACAGGGGACCAAGAGACCCAGTACTTC. Protein product: CASSSGTGDQETQYF.

The table lists this clonotype with a few counts. The V gene is TRBV9, the J gene TRBJ2-1, with 12 bases identical to TRBD1. V lost 4 bases and J lost 7; bases outside the gene matches: 9. Germline V CDR1 and CDR2: SGDLS, YYNGEE. The CDR3 extends over 16 amino acids. DNA of the CDR3: TGTGCCAGCAGCCCCCCGGGACAGGGGGCAGGGAATGAGCAGTTCTTC. This sequence encodes CASSPPGQGAGNEQFF.

V usage is TRBV12-3 or TRBV12-4 and J usage is TRBJ2-3; TRBD1 aligns across 8 bases. V lost 5 bases to trimming and J lost 4 bases; unmatched junction nucleotides: 8. The CDR3 contains 15 residues. The CDR3 protein is CASSLPDRVADTQYF. In DNA form, the CDR3 reads TGTGCCAGCAGTCTCCCGGACAGGGTGGCAGATACGCAGTATTTT.

The V and J genes are TRBV5-1 and TRBJ2-5; D might be TRBD1 or TRBD2, each matching 5 bases. V shed 0 bases and J shed 4 bases, with 10 bases lying between them. The CDR3 has 14 amino acids. Per germline, CDR1 SGHRS and CDR2 YFSETQ. The CDR3 DNA is TGCGCCAGCAGCTTGGGAGGGGATACAGAGACCCAGTACTTC. Translation gives CASSLGGDTETQYF.

The rearrangement links TRBV2 to TRBJ2-4; TRBD2 aligns across 10 bases. The J segment lost 5 bases and the V segment lost 3 bases, leaving 10 bases of the junction unmatched. The CDR3 runs to 17 residues. Germline values: CDR1 SNHLY, CDR2 FYNNEI. Here the CDR3 DNA reads TGTGCCAGCAGTGAGGGAAGGCTAGCGGGAGTGGAAAACATTCAGTACTTC. Translation: CASSEGRLAGVENIQYF.